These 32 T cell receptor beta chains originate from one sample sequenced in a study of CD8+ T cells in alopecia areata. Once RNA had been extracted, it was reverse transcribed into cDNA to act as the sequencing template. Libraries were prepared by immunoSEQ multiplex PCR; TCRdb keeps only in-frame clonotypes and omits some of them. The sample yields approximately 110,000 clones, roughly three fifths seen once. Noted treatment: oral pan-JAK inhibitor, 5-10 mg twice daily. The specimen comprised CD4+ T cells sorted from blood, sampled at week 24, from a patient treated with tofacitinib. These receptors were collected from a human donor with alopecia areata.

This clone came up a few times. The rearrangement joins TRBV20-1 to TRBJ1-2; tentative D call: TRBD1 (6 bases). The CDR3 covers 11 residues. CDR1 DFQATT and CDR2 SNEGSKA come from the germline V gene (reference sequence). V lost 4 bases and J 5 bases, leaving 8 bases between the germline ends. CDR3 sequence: CSATQGYGYTF. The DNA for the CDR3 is TGCAGTGCTACACAGGGATATGGCTACACCTTC.

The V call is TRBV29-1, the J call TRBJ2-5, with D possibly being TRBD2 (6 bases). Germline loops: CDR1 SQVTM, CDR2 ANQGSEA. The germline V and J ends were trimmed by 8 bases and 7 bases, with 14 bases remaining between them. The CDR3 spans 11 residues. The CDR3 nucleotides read TGCAGCTCTCGGGACTCACTGACCCAGTACTTC. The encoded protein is CSSRDSLTQYF.

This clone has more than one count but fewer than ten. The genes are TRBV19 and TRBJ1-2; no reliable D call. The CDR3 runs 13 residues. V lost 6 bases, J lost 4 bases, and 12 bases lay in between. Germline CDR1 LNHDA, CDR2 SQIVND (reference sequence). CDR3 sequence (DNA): TGTGCCAGTAGGTCCTTCGGTGCCTATGGCTACACCTTC. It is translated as CASRSFGAYGYTF.

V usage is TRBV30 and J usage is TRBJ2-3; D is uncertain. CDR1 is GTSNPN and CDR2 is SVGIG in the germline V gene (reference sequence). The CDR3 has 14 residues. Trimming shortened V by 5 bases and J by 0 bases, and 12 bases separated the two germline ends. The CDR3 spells CAWSMGSSTDTQYF. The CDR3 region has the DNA TGTGCCTGGTCCATGGGGTCTAGCACAGATACGCAGTATTTT.

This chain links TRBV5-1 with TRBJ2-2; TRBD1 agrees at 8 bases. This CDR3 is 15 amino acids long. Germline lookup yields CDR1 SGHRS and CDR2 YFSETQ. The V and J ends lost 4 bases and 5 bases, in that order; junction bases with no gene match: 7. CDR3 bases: TGCGCCAGCAGCACCCGGACAGGGTTGACCGGGGAGCTGTTTTTT. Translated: CASSTRTGLTGELFF. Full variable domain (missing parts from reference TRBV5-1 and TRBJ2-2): KAGVTQTPRYLIKTRGQQVTLSCSPISGHRSVSWYQQTPGQGLQFLFEYFSETQRNKGNFPGRFSGRQFSNSRSEMNVSTLELGDSALYLCASSTRTGLTGELFFGEGSRLTVL.

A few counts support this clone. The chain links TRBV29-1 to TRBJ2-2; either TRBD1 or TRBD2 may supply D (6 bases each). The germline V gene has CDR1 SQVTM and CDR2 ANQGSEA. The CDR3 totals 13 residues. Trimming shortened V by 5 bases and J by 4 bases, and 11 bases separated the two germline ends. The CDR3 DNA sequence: TGCAGCGTTCACGGGGGCGTCACCGGGGAGCTGTTTTTT. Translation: CSVHGGVTGELFF.

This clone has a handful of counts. This chain's CDR3 is CASSLRPYSGANVLTF. The CDR3 DNA is TGTGCCAGCAGTCTAAGACCGTACTCTGGGGCCAACGTCCTGACTTTC. The chain recombines TRBV7-9 with TRBJ2-6; D is undetermined. V was shortened by 6 bases and J by 0 bases, with 12 bases between the two germline ends. The germline V gene encodes CDR1 SEHNR and CDR2 FQNEAQ (reference sequence). This CDR3 has 16 residues. Complete variable domain (other parts from reference TRBV7-9 and TRBJ2-6): DTGVSQNPRHKITKRGQNVTFRCDPISEHNRLYWYRQTLGQGPEFLTYFQNEAQLEKSRLLSDRFSAERPKGSFSTLEIQRTEQGDSAMYLCASSLRPYSGANVLTFGAGSRLTVL.

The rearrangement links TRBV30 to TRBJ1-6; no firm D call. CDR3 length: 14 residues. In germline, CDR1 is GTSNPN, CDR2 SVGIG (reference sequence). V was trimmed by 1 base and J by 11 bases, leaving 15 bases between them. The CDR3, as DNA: TGTGCCTGGAGTGGCCTCCAGGCCCGGCCACCCCTCCACTTT. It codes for CAWSGLQARPPLHF.

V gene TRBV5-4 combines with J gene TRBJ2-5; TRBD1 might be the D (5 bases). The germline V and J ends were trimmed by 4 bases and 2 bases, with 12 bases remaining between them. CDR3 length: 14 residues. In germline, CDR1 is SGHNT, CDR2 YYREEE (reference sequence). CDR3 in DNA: TGTGCCAGCAGCCCAGACACAGGACAAGAGACCCAGTACTTC. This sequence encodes CASSPDTGQETQYF.

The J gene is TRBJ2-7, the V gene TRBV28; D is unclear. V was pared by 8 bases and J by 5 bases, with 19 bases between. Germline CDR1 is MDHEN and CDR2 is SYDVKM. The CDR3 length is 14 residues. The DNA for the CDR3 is TGTGCCAGCGGGTTGACCAGCCCTCGGGACGAGCAGTACTTC. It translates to CASGLTSPRDEQYF.

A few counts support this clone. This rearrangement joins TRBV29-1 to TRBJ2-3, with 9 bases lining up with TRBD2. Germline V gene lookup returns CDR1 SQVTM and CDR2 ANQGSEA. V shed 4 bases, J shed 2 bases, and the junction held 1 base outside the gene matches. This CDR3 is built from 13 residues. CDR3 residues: CSVASGATDTQYF. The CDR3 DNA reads TGCAGCGTTGCTAGCGGGGCCACAGATACGCAGTATTTT.

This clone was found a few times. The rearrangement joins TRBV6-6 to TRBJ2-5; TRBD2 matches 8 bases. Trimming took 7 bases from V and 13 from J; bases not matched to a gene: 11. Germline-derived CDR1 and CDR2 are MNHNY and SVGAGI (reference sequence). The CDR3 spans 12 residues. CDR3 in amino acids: CASTTGGDWVYF. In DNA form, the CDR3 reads TGTGCCAGCACCACGGGGGGGGACTGGGTGTACTTC.

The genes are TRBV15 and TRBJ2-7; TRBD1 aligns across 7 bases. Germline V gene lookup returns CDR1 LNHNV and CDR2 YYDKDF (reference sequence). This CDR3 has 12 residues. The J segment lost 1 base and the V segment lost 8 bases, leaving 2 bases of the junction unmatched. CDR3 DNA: TGTGCCACCCGGGGACAGTCCTACGAGCAGTACTTC. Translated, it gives CATRGQSYEQYF.

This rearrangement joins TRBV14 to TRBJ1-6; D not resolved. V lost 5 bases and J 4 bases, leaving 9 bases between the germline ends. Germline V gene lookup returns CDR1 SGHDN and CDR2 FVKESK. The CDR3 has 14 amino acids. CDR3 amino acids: CASSTGLYNSPLHF. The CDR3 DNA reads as TGTGCCAGCAGCACCGGGCTTTATAATTCACCCCTCCACTTT.

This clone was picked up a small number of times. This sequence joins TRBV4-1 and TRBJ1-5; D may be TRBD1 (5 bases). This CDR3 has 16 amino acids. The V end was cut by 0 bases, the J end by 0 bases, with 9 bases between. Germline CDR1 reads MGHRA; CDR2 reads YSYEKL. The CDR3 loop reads CASSQDMGGSNQPQHF. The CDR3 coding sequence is TGCGCCAGCAGCCAAGATATGGGGGGTAGCAATCAGCCCCAGCATTTT.

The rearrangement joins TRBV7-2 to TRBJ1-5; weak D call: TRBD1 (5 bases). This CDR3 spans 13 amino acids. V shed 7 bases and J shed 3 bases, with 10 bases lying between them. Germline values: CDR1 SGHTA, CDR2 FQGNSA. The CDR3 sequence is CASNKGVNQPQHF. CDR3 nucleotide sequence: TGTGCCAGCAATAAAGGGGTCAATCAGCCCCAGCATTTT.

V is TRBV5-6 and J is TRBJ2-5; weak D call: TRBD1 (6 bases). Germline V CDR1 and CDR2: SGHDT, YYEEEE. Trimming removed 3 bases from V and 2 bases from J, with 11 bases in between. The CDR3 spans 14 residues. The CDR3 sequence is CASSSIGQQETQYF. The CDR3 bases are TGTGCCAGCAGCTCCATAGGACAGCAAGAGACCCAGTACTTC. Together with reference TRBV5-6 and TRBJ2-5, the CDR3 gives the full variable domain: DAGVTQSPTHLIKTRGQQVTLRCSPKSGHDTVSWYQQALGQGPQFIFQYYEEEERQRGNFPDRFSGHQFPNYSSELNVNALLLGDSALYLCASSSIGQQETQYFGPGTRLLVL.

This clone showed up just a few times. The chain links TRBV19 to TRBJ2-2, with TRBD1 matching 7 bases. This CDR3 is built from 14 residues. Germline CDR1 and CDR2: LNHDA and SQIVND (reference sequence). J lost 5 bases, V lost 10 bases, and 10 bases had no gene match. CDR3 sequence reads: CATRDSGTTGELFF. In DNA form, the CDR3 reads TGTGCCACCCGGGACAGCGGTACTACCGGGGAGCTGTTTTTT.

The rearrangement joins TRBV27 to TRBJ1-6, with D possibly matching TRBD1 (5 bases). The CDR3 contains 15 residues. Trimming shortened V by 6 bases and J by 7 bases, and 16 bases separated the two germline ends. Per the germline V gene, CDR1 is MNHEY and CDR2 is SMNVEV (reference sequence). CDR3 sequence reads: CASSPNRLGNSPLHF. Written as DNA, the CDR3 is TGTGCCAGCAGCCCAAACAGGCTGGGGAATTCACCCCTCCACTTT.

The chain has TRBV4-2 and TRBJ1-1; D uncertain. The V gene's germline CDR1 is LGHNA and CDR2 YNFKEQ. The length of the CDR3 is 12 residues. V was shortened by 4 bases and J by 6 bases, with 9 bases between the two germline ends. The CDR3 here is CASSPPTAEAFF. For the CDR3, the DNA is TGTGCCAGCAGCCCACCTACCGCTGAAGCTTTCTTT.

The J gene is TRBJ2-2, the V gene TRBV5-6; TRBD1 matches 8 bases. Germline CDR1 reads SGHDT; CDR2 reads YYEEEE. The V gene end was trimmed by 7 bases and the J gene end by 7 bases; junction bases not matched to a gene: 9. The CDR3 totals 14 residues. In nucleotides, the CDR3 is TGTGCCAGCGGTTGGCAGGGGGCTTACGGGGAGCTGTTTTTT. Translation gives CASGWQGAYGELFF.

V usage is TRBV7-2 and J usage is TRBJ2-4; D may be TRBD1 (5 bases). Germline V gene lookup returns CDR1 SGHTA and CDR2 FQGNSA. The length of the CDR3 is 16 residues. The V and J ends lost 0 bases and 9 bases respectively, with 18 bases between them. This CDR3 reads CASSLAWGLIAGIQYF. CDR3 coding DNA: TGTGCCAGCAGCTTAGCTTGGGGCCTGATAGCTGGCATTCAGTACTTC.

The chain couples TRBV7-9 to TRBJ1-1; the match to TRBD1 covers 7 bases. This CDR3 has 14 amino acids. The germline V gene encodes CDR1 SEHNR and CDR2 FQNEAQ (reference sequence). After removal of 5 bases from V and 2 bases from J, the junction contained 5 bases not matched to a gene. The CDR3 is CASSVNRGNTEAFF. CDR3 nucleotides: TGTGCCAGCAGCGTCAACAGGGGAAACACTGAAGCTTTCTTT.

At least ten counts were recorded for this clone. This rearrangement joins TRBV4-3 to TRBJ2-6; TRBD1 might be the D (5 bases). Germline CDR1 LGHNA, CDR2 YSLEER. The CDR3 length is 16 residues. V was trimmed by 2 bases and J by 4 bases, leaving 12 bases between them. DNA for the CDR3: TGCGCCAGCAGCCAACAAACAGGTCACGGGGCCAACGTCCTGACTTTC. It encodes CASSQQTGHGANVLTF.

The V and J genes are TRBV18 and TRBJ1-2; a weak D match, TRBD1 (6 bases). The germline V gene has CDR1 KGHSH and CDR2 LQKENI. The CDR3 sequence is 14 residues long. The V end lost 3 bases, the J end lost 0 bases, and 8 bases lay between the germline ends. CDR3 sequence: CASSPGTTNYGYTF. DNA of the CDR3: TGTGCCAGCTCACCCGGGACAACTAACTATGGCTACACCTTC.

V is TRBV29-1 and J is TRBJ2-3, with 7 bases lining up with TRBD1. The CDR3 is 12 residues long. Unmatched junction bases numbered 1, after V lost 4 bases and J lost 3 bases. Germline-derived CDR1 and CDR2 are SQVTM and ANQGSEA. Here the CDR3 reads CSVAGQTDTQYF. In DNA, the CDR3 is TGCAGCGTTGCGGGACAGACAGATACGCAGTATTTT.

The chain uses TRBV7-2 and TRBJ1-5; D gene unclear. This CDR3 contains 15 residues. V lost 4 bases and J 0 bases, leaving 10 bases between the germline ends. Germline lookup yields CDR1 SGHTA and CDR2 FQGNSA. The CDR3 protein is CASSSGISSNQPQHF. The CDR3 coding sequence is TGTGCCAGCAGCTCTGGGATTAGTAGCAATCAGCCCCAGCATTTT.

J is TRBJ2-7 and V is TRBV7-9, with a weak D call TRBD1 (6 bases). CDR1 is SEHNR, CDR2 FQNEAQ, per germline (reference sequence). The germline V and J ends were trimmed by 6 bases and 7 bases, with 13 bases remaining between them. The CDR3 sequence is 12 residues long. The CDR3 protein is CASSFVQGEQYF. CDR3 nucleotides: TGTGCCAGCAGTTTTGTACAGGGAGAGCAGTACTTC.

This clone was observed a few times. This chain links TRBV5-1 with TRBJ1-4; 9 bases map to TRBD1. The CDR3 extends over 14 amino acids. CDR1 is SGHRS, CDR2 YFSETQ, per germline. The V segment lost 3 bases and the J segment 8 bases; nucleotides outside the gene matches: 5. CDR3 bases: TGCGCCAGCAGCTCACAGGGGGCCGGCGAAAAACTGTTTTTT. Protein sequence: CASSSQGAGEKLFF.

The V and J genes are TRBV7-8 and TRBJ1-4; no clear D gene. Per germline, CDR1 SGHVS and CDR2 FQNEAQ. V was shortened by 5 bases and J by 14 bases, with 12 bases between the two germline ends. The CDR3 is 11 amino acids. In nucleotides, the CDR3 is TGTGCCAGCAGCAACGGGCCTCGGCTGTTTTTT. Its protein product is CASSNGPRLFF.

CDR3 in DNA: TGTGCCAGCAGCTTGGGGACTAGAGCAGAGACCCAGTACTTC. It codes for CASSLGTRAETQYF. The V gene is TRBV5-4, the J gene TRBJ2-5; TRBD2 aligns across 7 bases. Germline V CDR1 and CDR2: SGHNT, YYREEE (reference sequence). The V and J ends lost 0 bases and 4 bases, in that order; junction bases with no gene match: 3. The length of the CDR3 is 14 residues.

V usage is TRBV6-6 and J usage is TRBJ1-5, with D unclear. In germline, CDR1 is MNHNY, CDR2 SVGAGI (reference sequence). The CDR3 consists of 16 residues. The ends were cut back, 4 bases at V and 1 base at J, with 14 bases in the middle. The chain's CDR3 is CASSSQQGSSNQPQHF. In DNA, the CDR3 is TGTGCCAGCAGTTCCCAGCAAGGGTCGAGCAATCAGCCCCAGCATTTT.